The 10 T cell receptor beta chains below all came from one sample that was sequenced in a study of blood T cell repertoires in COVID-19. Profiled with immunoSEQ multiplex PCR; TCRdb holds only in-frame clones, not every one. The sample has about 130,000 clones; more than 70% are singletons. Material: peripheral blood. These receptors all come from a human donor in a cohort sampled during active COVID-19.

The chain has TRBV24-1 and TRBJ2-3; TRBD2 agrees at 7 bases. Germline-derived CDR1 and CDR2 are KGHDR and SFDVKD. The CDR3 extends over 15 amino acids. Losses at the gene ends were 7 bases for V and 4 bases for J; bases not matched to a gene: 10. Here the CDR3 DNA reads TGTGCCACCAGACTAGCGCTCTGCGAACCAGATACGCAGTATTTT. Encoded protein: CATRLALCEPDTQYF.

This chain joins TRBV14 and TRBJ1-1, with TRBD1 identical over 7 bases. CDR1 is SGHDN and CDR2 is FVKESK in the germline V gene. V lost 1 base and J lost 7; bases outside the gene matches: 0. CDR3 length: 12 residues. CDR3 residues: CASSQGDSEAFF. CDR3 sequence (DNA): TGTGCCAGCAGCCAAGGGGACAGTGAAGCTTTCTTT.

Of note for this clone: Additional DNA sequences in this sample encode the identical CDR3. The V call is TRBV6-6, the J call TRBJ1-1; TRBD1 matches at 10 bases. This CDR3 is 17 amino acids long. From germline, CDR1 is MNHNY and CDR2 SVGAGI (reference sequence). J lost 5 bases, V lost 5 bases, and 14 bases had no gene match. CDR3 sequence reads: CASSPHSTGGMGTEAFF. For the CDR3, the DNA is TGTGCCAGCAGTCCTCACTCGACAGGGGGCATGGGAACTGAAGCTTTCTTT.

The chain couples TRBV5-4 to TRBJ1-4; 8 bases match TRBD1. CDR3 length: 17 residues. The V segment lost 1 base and the J segment 2 bases; nucleotides outside the gene matches: 7. CDR1 is SGHNT and CDR2 is YYREEE in the germline V gene (reference sequence). The CDR3 here is CASSLRQGFTTNEKLFF. CDR3 coding DNA: TGTGCCAGCAGCTTGCGACAGGGGTTCACCACTAATGAAAAACTGTTTTTT.

The chain couples TRBV25-1 to TRBJ2-1; a possible D gene is TRBD1 (6 bases). The CDR3 has 13 amino acids. Germline V gene sequence: CDR1 MGHDK, CDR2 SYGVNS. V was pared by 9 bases and J by 4 bases, with 13 bases between. The CDR3 is CASSTGIYNEQFF. As DNA, the CDR3 is TGTGCCAGTTCGACAGGTATTTACAATGAGCAGTTCTTC.

Only one count was recorded for this clone. This chain links TRBV6-6 with TRBJ1-1, with 9 bases identical to TRBD1. Trimming took 5 bases from V and 5 from J; bases not matched to a gene: 9. This CDR3 contains 15 residues. The germline V gene has CDR1 MNHNY and CDR2 SVGAGI (reference sequence). CDR3 loop: CASSTLRQGGTEAFF. As DNA, the CDR3 is TGTGCCAGCAGTACCTTACGACAGGGGGGGACTGAAGCTTTCTTT.

This chain joins TRBV9 and TRBJ1-6; D may be TRBD1 (5 bases). Germline CDR1 SGDLS, CDR2 YYNGEE. Trimming removed 3 bases from V and 6 bases from J, with 10 bases in between. This CDR3 comprises 14 residues. The CDR3 DNA reads TGTGCCAGCAGCGGAAACGGGGGTAATTCACCCCTCCACTTT. Its translation is CASSGNGGNSPLHF.

The rearrangement uses TRBV6-5 and TRBJ1-3; no firm D call. Germline-derived CDR1 and CDR2 are MNHEY and SVGAGI. V dropped 4 bases and J dropped 0 bases, with 13 bases sitting between them. The CDR3 has 16 amino acids. The CDR3 spells CASSSGKFSSGNTIYF. The CDR3 DNA reads TGTGCCAGCAGTTCGGGAAAATTCAGCTCTGGAAACACCATATATTTT.

The gene calls are TRBV9 and TRBJ1-3; D possibly corresponds to TRBD1 (6 bases). V lost 4 bases and J 7 bases, leaving 18 bases between the germline ends. Germline V CDR1 and CDR2: SGDLS, YYNGEE. The CDR3 is made up of 15 amino acids. CDR3 amino acids: CASSPDPGAHNTIYF. DNA of the CDR3: TGTGCCAGCAGCCCAGACCCAGGGGCGCATAACACCATATATTTT.

This rearrangement joins TRBV10-3 to TRBJ2-4; weak D call: TRBD2 (5 bases). CDR1 is ENHRY and CDR2 is SYGVKD in the germline V gene. This CDR3 has 19 residues. The ends were cut back, 0 bases at V and 3 bases at J, with 21 bases in the middle. The CDR3 region is CAISESGGINPGGKNIQYF. CDR3 nucleotide sequence: TGTGCCATCAGTGAGTCAGGAGGCATCAACCCCGGAGGCAAAAACATTCAGTACTTC.